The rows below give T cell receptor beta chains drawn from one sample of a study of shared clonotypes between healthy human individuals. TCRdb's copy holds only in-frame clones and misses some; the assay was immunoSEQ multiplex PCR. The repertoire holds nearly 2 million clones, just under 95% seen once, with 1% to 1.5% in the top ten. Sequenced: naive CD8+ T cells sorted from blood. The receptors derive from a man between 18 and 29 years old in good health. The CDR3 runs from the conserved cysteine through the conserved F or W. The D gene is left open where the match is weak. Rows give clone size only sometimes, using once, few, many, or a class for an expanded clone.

cdr3_nt: TGTGCCAGTAGTATACTGGCAGGCGGCAATCAGCCCCAGCATTTT
cdr3_aa: CASSILAGGNQPQHF
v_call: TRBV19
j_call: TRBJ1-5
clone_size: .
d_call: .

cdr3_nt: TGTGCCAGCACCCCAACCCGACTAGCGGGACACGAGCAGTACTTC
cdr3_aa: CASTPTRLAGHEQYF
v_call: TRBV21-1
j_call: TRBJ2-7
clone_size: .
d_call: .

cdr3_nt: TGTGCCAGCAGCCCCCGCTTGGGGAGAGACTATGGCTACACCTTC
cdr3_aa: CASSPRLGRDYGYTF
v_call: TRBV7-9
j_call: TRBJ1-2
clone_size: few
d_call: .

cdr3_nt: TGTGCCACCAGCAGAGATCAAGCTTTCAATCAGCCCCAGCATTTT
cdr3_aa: CATSRDQAFNQPQHF
v_call: TRBV15
j_call: TRBJ1-5
clone_size: once
d_call: .

cdr3_nt: TGTGCCAGCAGTAATGGAGTTACCTACGAGCAGTACTTC
cdr3_aa: CASSNGVTYEQYF
v_call: TRBV28
j_call: TRBJ2-7
clone_size: .
d_call: .

cdr3_nt: TGCGCCAGCAGAACAGCGATAGACGAGCAGTTCTTC
cdr3_aa: CASRTAIDEQFF
v_call: TRBV4-1
j_call: TRBJ2-1
clone_size: once
d_call: .

cdr3_nt: TGTGCCAGCAGTGAAGTCGACAGGGGGATGAACACTGAAGCTTTCTTT
cdr3_aa: CASSEVDRGMNTEAFF
v_call: TRBV6-1
j_call: TRBJ1-1
clone_size: .
d_call: TRBD1

cdr3_nt: TGTGCCAGCAGCGTAGAAGGTAGCGGGGGGTCGCAAGAGACCCAGTACTTC
cdr3_aa: CASSVEGSGGSQETQYF
v_call: TRBV9
j_call: TRBJ2-5
clone_size: .
d_call: TRBD2

cdr3_nt: TGTGCTAGCAGCTCGGGACAGGGACAAGAGACCCAGTACTTC
cdr3_aa: CASSSGQGQETQYF
v_call: TRBV7-7
j_call: TRBJ2-5
clone_size: once
d_call: TRBD1

cdr3_nt: TGCGCCAGCAGCCCGCTGGGACAGGGGGCATCAACTAATGAAAAACTGTTTTTT
cdr3_aa: CASSPLGQGASTNEKLFF
v_call: TRBV5-1
j_call: TRBJ1-4
clone_size: .
d_call: TRBD1

cdr3_nt: TGTGCCAGCAGTCCTCCGGAAGGCTGGGGCTACACCTTC
cdr3_aa: CASSPPEGWGYTF
v_call: TRBV2
j_call: TRBJ1-2
clone_size: .
d_call: .

cdr3_nt: TGTGCCAGTACTATAGATGGGGAGACCCAGTACTTC
cdr3_aa: CASTIDGETQYF
v_call: TRBV6-5
j_call: TRBJ2-5
clone_size: .
d_call: .

cdr3_nt: TGTGCCAGTAGTATAGACAGGCTAGCGGGATACTACGAGCAGTACTTC
cdr3_aa: CASSIDRLAGYYEQYF
v_call: TRBV19
j_call: TRBJ2-7
clone_size: .
d_call: TRBD2

cdr3_nt: TGTGCCAGCAGCTTAGAGGCGGGAGGGCCCGCAGATACGCAGTATTTT
cdr3_aa: CASSLEAGGPADTQYF
v_call: TRBV7-6
j_call: TRBJ2-3
clone_size: .
d_call: TRBD2

cdr3_nt: TGTGCCAGAAGCTTGGCCATGGGGGTAAGTTGTCCAAAAACATTCAGTACCCGTCTTCCGTACTTC
cdr3_aa: CARSLAMGVSCPKTFSTRLPYF
v_call: TRBV5-3
j_call: TRBJ2-4
clone_size: .
d_call: .